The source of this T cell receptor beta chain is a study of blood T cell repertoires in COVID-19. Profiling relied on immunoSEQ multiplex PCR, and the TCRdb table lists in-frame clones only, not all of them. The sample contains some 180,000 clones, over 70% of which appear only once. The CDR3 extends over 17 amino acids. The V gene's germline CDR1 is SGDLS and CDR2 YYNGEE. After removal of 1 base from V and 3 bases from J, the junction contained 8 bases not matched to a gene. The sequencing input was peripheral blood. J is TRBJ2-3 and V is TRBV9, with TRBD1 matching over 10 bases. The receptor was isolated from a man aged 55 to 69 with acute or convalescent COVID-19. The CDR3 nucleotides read TGTGCCAGCAGCGTATCGCCAGGACAGGGGGGAACAGATACGCAGTATTTT. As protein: CASSVSPGQGGTDTQYF.